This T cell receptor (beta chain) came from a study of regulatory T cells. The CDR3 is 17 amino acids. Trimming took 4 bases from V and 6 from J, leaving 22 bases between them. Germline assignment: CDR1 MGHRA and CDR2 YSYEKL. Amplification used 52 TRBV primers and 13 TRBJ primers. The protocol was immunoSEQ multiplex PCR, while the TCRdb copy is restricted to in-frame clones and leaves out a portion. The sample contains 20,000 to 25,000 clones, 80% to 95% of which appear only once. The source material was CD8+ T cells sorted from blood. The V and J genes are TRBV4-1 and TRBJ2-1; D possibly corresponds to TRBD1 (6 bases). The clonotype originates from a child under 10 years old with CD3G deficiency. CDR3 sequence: CASSRITGQGKGNEQFF. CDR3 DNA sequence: TGCGCCAGCAGCCGCATCACGGGCCAGGGGAAGGGCAATGAGCAGTTCTTC.